Each of the 5 T cell receptor beta chains below was sequenced from the same sample in a study of regulatory T cells in long-lasting Graves disease. In building TCR beta libraries, iRepertoire HTBI primers were used together with Arm-PCR of CDR3 regions. TCRdb reprocessed the multiplex PCR reads via MiXCR and lists one record per CDR3 protein. The sample shows roughly 300,000 distinct CDR3 sequences, roughly a fifth of them seen only once. Time point specified: persistent/refractory GD, antithyroid drugs over 5 years with positive TRAb. The TCR library was made from RNA that had been extracted from PBMCs in TRIzol. The sample consisted of peripheral blood mononuclear cells (PBMCs), taken when the disease was refractory, from a patient treated with antithyroid drugs. The receptors originated from a female donor with Graves disease.

To note about this clonotype: An end of the junction does not agree with germline; a read error may underlie this. This chain joins TRBV7-3 and TRBJ2-2; no reliable D call. The CDR3 consists of 14 residues. Germline V gene lookup returns CDR1 SGHTA and CDR2 FQGTGA. This CDR3 is CASRIAANTGELFF. The CDR3 region has the DNA TGCGCCAGCAGAATAGCAGCGAACACCGGGGAGCTGTTTTTT.

This clonotype came up many times. The CDR3 loop is CASSAGRPNTEAFF. The CDR3 DNA reads TGTGCCAGCAGCGCGGGACGTCCGAACACTGAAGCTTTCTTT. The chain links TRBV27 to TRBJ1-1; D is perhaps TRBD1 (5 bases). In germline, CDR1 is MNHEY, CDR2 SMNVEV (reference sequence). The CDR3 consists of 14 residues. V was shortened by 6 bases and J by 1 base, with 12 bases between the two germline ends.

V gene TRBV6-2 or TRBV6-3 combines with J gene TRBJ2-7; no definite D call. Germline V gene sequence: CDR1 MNHEY, CDR2 SVGEGT. The CDR3 has 14 amino acids. V lost 4 bases and J 3 bases, leaving 13 bases between the germline ends. The CDR3 region is CASSFGLRDYEQYF. CDR3 sequence (DNA): TGTGCCAGCAGTTTCGGGTTGCGAGACTACGAGCAGTACTTC.

J is TRBJ2-5 and V is TRBV9, with TRBD2 matching over 16 bases. CDR3 length: 17 amino acids. The V gene's germline CDR1 is SGDLS and CDR2 YYNGEE. Germline trimming cut 4 bases from V and 2 bases from J; bases unmatched to any gene: 5. CDR3 sequence reads: CASSQAGLAGGQETQYF. The DNA for the CDR3 is TGTGCCAGCAGCCAAGCGGGACTAGCGGGAGGGCAAGAGACCCAGTACTTC.

This clonotype was seen only a few times. V usage is TRBV15 and J usage is TRBJ2-4, with 12 nucleotides matching TRBD2. With 1 base clipped from V and 5 bases from J, the junction kept 12 bases outside the gene matches. The CDR3 is made up of 19 amino acids. Germline loops: CDR1 LNHNV, CDR2 YYDKDF (reference sequence). Here the CDR3 reads CATSRVLAGGPTPENIQYF. CDR3 sequence (DNA): TGTGCCACCAGCAGAGTGCTAGCGGGAGGGCCCACCCCGGAAAACATTCAGTACTTC.